This T cell receptor (beta chain) derives from a study of Ad26.COV2.S vaccination and SARS-CoV-2 variants. Sample treatment: some 20 received Ad26.COV2.S at low or high dose, single or two shots; 5 received placebo; per-sample allocation not given. Each sample was drawn 63 days after the first injection (of vaccine or placebo). Whoever gave the sample was an adult aged 18-55 years in Boston. This clone has a single count. Its antigen is unknown. Some clones are missing from TCRdb's copy, which holds only in-frame ones; the method was immunoSEQ multiplex PCR. The data hold some 400,000 clones, with around 91% observed a single time. Overall study findings and caveats: Using TCR breadth and depth analyses may have led to underestimated total T cell responses. Vaccine and placebo groups showed comparable non-spike TCR breadth.

This TCR derives from a person between 18 and 60 years old who received the Ad26.COV2.S COVID-19 vaccine or a placebo. The sequencing used peripheral blood, collected in a trial of Ad26.COV2.S vaccine versus placebo.

The CDR3 loop is CASCRESSYNEQFF. CDR3 DNA: TGTGCCAGCTGCCGCGAGAGCTCCTACAATGAGCAGTTCTTC. This chain joins TRBV27 and TRBJ2-1; no definite D call. Trimming took off 8 bases at V and 0 bases at J, with 11 bases between the two ends. Germline CDR1 reads MNHEY; CDR2 reads SMNVEV (reference sequence). The CDR3 covers 14 residues.